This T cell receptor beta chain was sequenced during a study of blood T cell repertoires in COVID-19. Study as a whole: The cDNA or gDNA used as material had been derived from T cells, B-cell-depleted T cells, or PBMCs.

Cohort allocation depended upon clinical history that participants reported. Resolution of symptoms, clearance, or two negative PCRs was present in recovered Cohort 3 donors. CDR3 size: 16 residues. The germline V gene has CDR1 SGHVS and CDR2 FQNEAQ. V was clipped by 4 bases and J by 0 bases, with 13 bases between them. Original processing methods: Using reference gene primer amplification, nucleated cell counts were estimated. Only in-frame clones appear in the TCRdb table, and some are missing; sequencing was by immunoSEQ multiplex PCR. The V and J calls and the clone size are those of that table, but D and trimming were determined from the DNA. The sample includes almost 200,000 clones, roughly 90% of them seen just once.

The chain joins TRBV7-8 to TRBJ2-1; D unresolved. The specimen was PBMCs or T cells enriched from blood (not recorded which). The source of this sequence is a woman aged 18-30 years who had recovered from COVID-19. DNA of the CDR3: TGTGCCAGCAGCTACTACATGGTCTCCTCCTACAATGAGCAGTTCTTC. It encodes CASSYYMVSSYNEQFF. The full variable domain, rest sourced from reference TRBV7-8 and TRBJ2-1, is GAGVSQSPRYKVAKRGQDVALRCDPISGHVSLFWYQQALGQGPEFLTYFQNEAQLDKSGLPSDRFFAERPEGSVSTLKIQRTQQEDSAVYLCASSYYMVSSYNEQFFGPGTRLTVL.